The sequence of this TCR beta chain was determined in a study of T cell repertoires in cytomegalovirus infection. TCRdb passed the reads through MiXCR, listing each CDR3 protein once. The data hold 560,000 or so distinct CDR3 sequences, with 15% to 20% observed a single time. The germline gives CDR1 MDHEN, CDR2 SYDVKM. With 4 bases removed from V and 1 base from J, the gap between germline ends came to 19 bases. This CDR3 contains 17 residues. This clonotype has a handful of counts. The rearrangement links TRBV28 to TRBJ1-1, with D perhaps TRBD1 (6 bases). Sequencing was performed on CD8+ T cells from PBMCs. The sequence was obtained from a human donor in good health (CMV status not recorded). Some clones in this sample may be carry-over from other donors' samples. The DNA of the CDR3 is TGTGCCAGCAGTTCAACCTCTACAGGGTATGGGAACACTGAAGCTTTCTTT. Translation gives CASSSTSTGYGNTEAFF.